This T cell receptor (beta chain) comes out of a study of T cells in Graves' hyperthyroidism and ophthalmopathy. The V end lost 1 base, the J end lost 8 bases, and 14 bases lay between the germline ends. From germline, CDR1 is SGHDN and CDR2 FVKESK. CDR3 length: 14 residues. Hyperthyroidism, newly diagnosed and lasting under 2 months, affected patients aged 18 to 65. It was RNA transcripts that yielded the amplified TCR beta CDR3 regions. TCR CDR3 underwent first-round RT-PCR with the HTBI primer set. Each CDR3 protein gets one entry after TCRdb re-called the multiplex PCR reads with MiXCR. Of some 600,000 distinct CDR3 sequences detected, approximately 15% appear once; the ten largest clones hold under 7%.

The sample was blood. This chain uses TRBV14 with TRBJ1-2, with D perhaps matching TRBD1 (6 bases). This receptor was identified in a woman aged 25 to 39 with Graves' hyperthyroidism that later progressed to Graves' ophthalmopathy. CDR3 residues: CASSQAQGHGGYTF. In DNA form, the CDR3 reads TGTGCCAGCAGCCAAGCCCAGGGGCATGGAGGCTACACCTTC.